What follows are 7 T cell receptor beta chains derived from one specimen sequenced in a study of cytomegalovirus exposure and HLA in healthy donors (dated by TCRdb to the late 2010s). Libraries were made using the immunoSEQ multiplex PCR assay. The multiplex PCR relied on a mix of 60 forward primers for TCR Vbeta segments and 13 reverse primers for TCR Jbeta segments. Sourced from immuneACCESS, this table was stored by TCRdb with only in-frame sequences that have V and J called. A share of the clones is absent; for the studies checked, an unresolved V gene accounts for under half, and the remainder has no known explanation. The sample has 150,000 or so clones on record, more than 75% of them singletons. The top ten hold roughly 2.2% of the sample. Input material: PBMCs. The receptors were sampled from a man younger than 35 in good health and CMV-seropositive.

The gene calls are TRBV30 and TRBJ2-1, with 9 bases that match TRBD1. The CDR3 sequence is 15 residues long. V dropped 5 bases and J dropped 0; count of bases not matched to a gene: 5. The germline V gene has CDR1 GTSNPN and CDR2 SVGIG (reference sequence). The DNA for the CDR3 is TGTGCCTGGGACCCGACAGGGGGCTCCTACAATGAGCAGTTCTTC. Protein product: CAWDPTGGSYNEQFF. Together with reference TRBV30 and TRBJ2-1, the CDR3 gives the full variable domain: SQTIHQWPATLVQPVGSPLSLECTVEGTSNPNLYWYRQAAGRGLQLLFYSVGIGQISSEVPQNLSASRPQDRQFILSSKKLLLSDSGFYLCAWDPTGGSYNEQFFGPGTRLTVL.

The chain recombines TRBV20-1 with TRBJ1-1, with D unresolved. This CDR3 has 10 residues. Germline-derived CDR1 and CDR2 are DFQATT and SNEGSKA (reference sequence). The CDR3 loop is CSVLNTEAFF. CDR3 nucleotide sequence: TGCAGCGTTCTAAACACTGAAGCTTTCTTT.

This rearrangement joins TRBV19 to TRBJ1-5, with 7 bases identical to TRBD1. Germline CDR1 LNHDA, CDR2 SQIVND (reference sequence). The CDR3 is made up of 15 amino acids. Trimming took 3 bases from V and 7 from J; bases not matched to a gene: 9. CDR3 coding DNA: TGTGCCAGTAGTATGGAGAAGGGGGCAGGGCAGCCCCAGCATTTT. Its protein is CASSMEKGAGQPQHF. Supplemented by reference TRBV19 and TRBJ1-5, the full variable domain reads DGGITQSPKYLFRKEGQNVTLSCEQNLNHDAMYWYRQDPGQGLRLIYYSQIVNDFQKGDIAEGYSVSREKKESFPLTVTSAQKNPTAFYLCASSMEKGAGQPQHFGDGTRLSIL.

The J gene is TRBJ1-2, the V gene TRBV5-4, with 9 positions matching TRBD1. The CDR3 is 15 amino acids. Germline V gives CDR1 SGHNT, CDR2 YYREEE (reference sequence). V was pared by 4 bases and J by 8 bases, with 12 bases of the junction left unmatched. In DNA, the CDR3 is TGTGCCAGCAGCCCAGAGGGACAGGGTGTCGACGGCTACACCTTC. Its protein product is CASSPEGQGVDGYTF.

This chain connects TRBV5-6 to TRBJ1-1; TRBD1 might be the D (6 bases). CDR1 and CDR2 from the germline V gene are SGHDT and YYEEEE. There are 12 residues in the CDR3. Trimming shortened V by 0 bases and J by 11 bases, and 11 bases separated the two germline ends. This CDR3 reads CASSLEQGSAFF. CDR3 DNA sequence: TGTGCCAGCAGCTTGGAACAGGGCTCGGCTTTCTTT.

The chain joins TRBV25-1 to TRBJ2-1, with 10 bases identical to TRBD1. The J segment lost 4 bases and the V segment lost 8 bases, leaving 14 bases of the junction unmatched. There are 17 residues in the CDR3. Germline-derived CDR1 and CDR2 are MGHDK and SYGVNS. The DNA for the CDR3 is TGTGCCAGCGAGGCCTCCCTAGGGACAGGGGTGTACAATGAGCAGTTCTTC. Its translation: CASEASLGTGVYNEQFF.

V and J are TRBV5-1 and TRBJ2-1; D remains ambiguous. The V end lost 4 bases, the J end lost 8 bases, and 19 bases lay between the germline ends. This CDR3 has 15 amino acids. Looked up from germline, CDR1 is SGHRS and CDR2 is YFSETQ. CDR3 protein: CASSTIASTNDEQFF. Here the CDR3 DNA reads TGCGCCAGCAGCACTATAGCCAGCACGAACGATGAGCAGTTCTTC.